The next 2 T cell receptor beta chains were all read from a single sample in a study of blood T cell repertoires in COVID-19 (dated by TCRdb to the early 2020s). Preparation of the library involved the immunoSEQ multiplex PCR assay. This is the immuneACCESS table as TCRdb keeps it, with only in-frame sequences that have V and J called. A part of the clones is gone; compared with another copy, unresolved V genes explain less than half, and the rest is unexplained. This sample comprises over 120,000 clones, roughly 80% of them detected only once. The top ten hold 3.5% to 4.5% of the sample. Input material: peripheral blood. These receptors originate from a woman aged 60-75 years with acute or convalescent COVID-19.

The V call is TRBV4-3, the J call TRBJ2-4; TRBD2 matches at 7 bases. CDR1 and CDR2 (germline): LGHNA, YSLEER. The CDR3 spans 17 residues. J gave up 7 bases and V 0 bases, and 12 bases lay outside the gene matches. The CDR3 nucleotides are TGCGCCAGCAGCCAAGATCTCTTGCGGGAGTTGGGGAACATTCAGTACTTC. Residues: CASSQDLLRELGNIQYF.

This rearrangement joins TRBV5-5 to TRBJ1-2; D unclear. The CDR3 runs to 14 residues. The germline gives CDR1 SGHKS, CDR2 YYEKEE (reference sequence). The V and J ends lost 0 bases and 9 bases respectively, with 15 bases between them. The CDR3 DNA reads as TGTGCCAGCAGCTTGGCAGGCATCGGTGAAAGCTACACCTTC. Its translation is CASSLAGIGESYTF.